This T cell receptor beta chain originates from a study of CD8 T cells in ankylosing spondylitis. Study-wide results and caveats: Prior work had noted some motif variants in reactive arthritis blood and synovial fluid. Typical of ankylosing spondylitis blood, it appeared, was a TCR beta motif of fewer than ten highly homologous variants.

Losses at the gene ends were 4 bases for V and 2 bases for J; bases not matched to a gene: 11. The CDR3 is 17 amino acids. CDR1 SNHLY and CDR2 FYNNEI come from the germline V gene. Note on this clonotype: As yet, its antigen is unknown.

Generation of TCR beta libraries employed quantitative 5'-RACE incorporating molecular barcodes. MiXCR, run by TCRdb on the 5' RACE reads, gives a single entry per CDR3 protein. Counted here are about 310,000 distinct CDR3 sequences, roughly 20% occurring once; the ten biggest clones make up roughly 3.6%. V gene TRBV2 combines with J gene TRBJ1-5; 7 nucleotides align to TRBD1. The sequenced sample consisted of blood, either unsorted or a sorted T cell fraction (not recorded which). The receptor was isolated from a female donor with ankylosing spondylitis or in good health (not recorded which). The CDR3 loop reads CASSGKTFTGGNQPQHF. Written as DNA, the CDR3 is TGTGCCAGCAGTGGGAAAACTTTCACAGGGGGCAATCAGCCCCAGCATTTT.